The 30 T cell receptor beta chains reported below all come from one sample, sequenced in a study of blood T cell repertoires in COVID-19. Assay used: immunoSEQ multiplex PCR; TCRdb lists only in-frame clones, some missing. The repertoire holds under 200,000 clones, with about 93% as singletons. Specimen: peripheral blood. Every receptor here comes from a man in his forties or fifties with acute or convalescent COVID-19.

J is TRBJ2-7 and V is TRBV7-3, with TRBD1 matching over 9 bases. The CDR3 has 17 amino acids. The V gene's germline CDR1 is SGHTA and CDR2 FQGTGA. The junction had 11 bases not matched to a gene; V was cut back by 4 bases and J by 1 base. Here the CDR3 reads CASSSNSGTGFSYEQYV. In DNA, the CDR3 is TGTGCCAGCAGCTCTAACTCCGGGACAGGGTTTTCCTACGAGCAGTACGTC.

The chain carries TRBV7-9 and TRBJ1-5; the D is unclear. Per the germline V gene, CDR1 is SEHNR and CDR2 is FQNEAQ (reference sequence). This CDR3 region has 14 residues. Trimming stripped 3 bases from V and 6 bases from J, with 12 bases between. CDR3 region: CASSFETVGQPQHF. DNA for the CDR3: TGTGCCAGCAGCTTCGAAACAGTAGGTCAGCCCCAGCATTTT. The entire variable domain, with the rest obtained from reference TRBV7-9 and TRBJ1-5, is as follows: DTGVSQNPRHKITKRGQNVTFRCDPISEHNRLYWYRQTLGQGPEFLTYFQNEAQLEKSRLLSDRFSAERPKGSFSTLEIQRTEQGDSAMYLCASSFETVGQPQHFGDGTRLSIL.

The chain recombines TRBV5-1 with TRBJ2-1; 7 bases map to TRBD2. V shed 1 base and J 3 bases; nucleotides not matched to a gene: 4. The CDR3 runs to 15 residues. CDR1 is SGHRS and CDR2 is YFSETQ in the germline V gene. In DNA form, the CDR3 reads TGCGCCAGCAGCTTGTCGGGAGGAGGCTACAATGAGCAGTTCTTC. Protein: CASSLSGGGYNEQFF. Full variable domain (missing parts from reference TRBV5-1 and TRBJ2-1): KAGVTQTPRYLIKTRGQQVTLSCSPISGHRSVSWYQQTPGQGLQFLFEYFSETQRNKGNFPGRFSGRQFSNSRSEMNVSTLELGDSALYLCASSLSGGGYNEQFFGPGTRLTVL.

V gene TRBV2 combines with J gene TRBJ1-1, with 7 bases matching TRBD1. This CDR3 is built from 15 residues. Germline-derived CDR1 and CDR2 are SNHLY and FYNNEI. With V trimmed by 6 bases and J by 6 bases, 13 bases remained unmatched. In DNA form, the CDR3 reads TGTGCCAGCAGGAGGGATGAGGGGGCAGGCGCTGAAGCTTTCTTT. It yields the protein CASRRDEGAGAEAFF.

In DNA form, the CDR3 reads TGTGCCAGCAGCGGGGTGCTAGCGGGTCACGAGCAGTACTTC. Amino acid sequence: CASSGVLAGHEQYF. The rearrangement links TRBV5-5 to TRBJ2-7; the match to TRBD2 covers 8 bases. Per the germline V gene, CDR1 is SGHKS and CDR2 is YYEKEE (reference sequence). J was trimmed by 5 bases and V by 4 bases; bases with no gene match: 8. The CDR3 extends over 14 amino acids.

The chain has TRBV7-2 and TRBJ2-2; the D is unclear. Trimming cost V 1 base and J 5 bases, with 11 bases left between them. Germline V gene lookup returns CDR1 SGHTA and CDR2 FQGNSA. The CDR3 has 15 residues. CDR3 nucleotides: TGTGCCAGCAGCTTAGACCCCCCACTAACCGGGGAGCTGTTTTTT. It translates to CASSLDPPLTGELFF.

This chain uses TRBV24-1 with TRBJ1-3; 7 positions agree with TRBD1. The CDR3 length is 15 residues. V lost 4 bases to trimming and J lost 2 bases; unmatched junction nucleotides: 4. Per germline, CDR1 KGHDR and CDR2 SFDVKD. Here the CDR3 DNA reads TGTGCCACCAGTGACACAGGGGATGCTGGAAACACCATATATTTT. Translating it yields CATSDTGDAGNTIYF.

This clone has more than one count but fewer than ten. The rearrangement joins TRBV2 to TRBJ1-1; TRBD1 aligns across 9 bases. This CDR3 region has 16 residues. The junction had 8 bases not matched to a gene; V was cut back by 6 bases and J by 0 bases. Germline-derived CDR1 and CDR2 are SNHLY and FYNNEI. The CDR3 loop is CASRARGQGMNTEAFF. The CDR3 nucleotides read TGTGCCAGCAGGGCGAGGGGACAGGGAATGAACACTGAAGCTTTCTTT. The whole variable domain, remainder taken from reference TRBV2 and TRBJ1-1, is EPEVTQTPSHQVTQMGQEVILRCVPISNHLYFYWYRQILGQKVEFLVSFYNNEISEKSEIFDDQFSVERPDGSNFTLKIRSTKLEDSAMYFCASRARGQGMNTEAFFGQGTRLTVV.

The V call is TRBV7-8, the J call TRBJ2-7; D remains ambiguous. Germline V gene sequence: CDR1 SGHVS, CDR2 FQNEAQ. The CDR3 totals 12 residues. The V end lost 5 bases, the J end lost 6 bases, and 11 bases lay between the germline ends. CDR3 sequence: CASSQTGGEQYF. In DNA form, the CDR3 reads TGTGCCAGCAGCCAAACTGGCGGCGAGCAGTACTTC.

The chain joins TRBV5-1 to TRBJ1-3; D remains ambiguous. V was pared by 1 base and J by 0 bases, with 5 bases between. Germline CDR1 SGHRS, CDR2 YFSETQ. The CDR3 contains 14 residues. The CDR3 spells CASSLTNSGNTIYF. Here the CDR3 DNA reads TGCGCCAGCAGCTTGACAAACTCTGGAAACACCATATATTTT.

V and J are TRBV28 and TRBJ1-1; D ambiguous. Trimming stripped 5 bases from V and 3 bases from J, with 16 bases between. CDR1 and CDR2 from the germline V gene are MDHEN and SYDVKM. The CDR3 totals 15 residues. The CDR3 region is CASSPHSNTHTEAFF. CDR3 nucleotide sequence: TGTGCCAGCAGTCCCCACTCCAATACCCACACTGAAGCTTTCTTT.

The chain recombines TRBV4-1 with TRBJ1-4; 7 bases agree with TRBD1. V dropped 4 bases and J dropped 7; count of bases not matched to a gene: 9. Germline V gene sequence: CDR1 MGHRA, CDR2 YSYEKL. The CDR3 contains 15 residues. CDR3 region: CASSPNEGAGEKLFF. The CDR3, as DNA: TGCGCCAGCAGCCCCAACGAGGGGGCGGGTGAAAAACTGTTTTTT.

This chain joins TRBV11-2 and TRBJ2-1; 7 nucleotides match TRBD1. Trimming took 0 bases from V and 10 from J; bases not matched to a gene: 6. CDR3 length: 14 residues. Per germline, CDR1 SGHAT and CDR2 FQNNGV. CDR3 sequence reads: CASSLDGQAGEQFF. Here the CDR3 DNA reads TGTGCCAGCAGCTTAGACGGACAGGCAGGGGAGCAGTTCTTC.

The genes are TRBV28 and TRBJ1-2; D may be TRBD1 (5 bases). CDR3 length equals 13 residues. Trimming left V 5 bases short and J 2 bases short, with 9 bases between. Germline CDR1 is MDHEN and CDR2 is SYDVKM. CDR3 residues: CASSKTVNYGYTF. For the CDR3, the DNA is TGTGCCAGCAGTAAGACAGTGAACTATGGCTACACCTTC.

The V gene is TRBV5-1, the J gene TRBJ2-7, with 7 bases fitting TRBD1. CDR3 length: 15 residues. Per the germline V gene, CDR1 is SGHRS and CDR2 is YFSETQ. The V segment lost 0 bases and the J segment 1 base; nucleotides outside the gene matches: 4. The CDR3 protein is CASSLARQGSYEQYV. The CDR3 bases are TGCGCCAGCAGCTTGGCGAGACAGGGATCCTACGAGCAGTACGTC.

This clone was found once. The V gene is TRBV27, the J gene TRBJ1-4; unclear D gene. The CDR3 covers 14 residues. CDR1 is MNHEY and CDR2 is SMNVEV in the germline V gene (reference sequence). V was cut by 2 bases and J by 2 bases, with 6 bases left in between. CDR3 in amino acids: CASSLRATNEKLFF. The CDR3 bases are TGTGCCAGCAGTTTACGCGCGACTAATGAAAAACTGTTTTTT.

The V gene is TRBV2, the J gene TRBJ1-4, with 8 bases that match TRBD1. Germline V gives CDR1 SNHLY, CDR2 FYNNEI. This CDR3 has 14 residues. V lost 8 bases, J lost 8 bases, and 10 bases stayed unmatched. CDR3 DNA sequence: TGTGCCAGCGGATGGACAGGGCAAGGGGAAAAACTGTTTTTT. The encoded protein is CASGWTGQGEKLFF.

The V gene is TRBV5-1, the J gene TRBJ1-2; no definite D call. Germline loops: CDR1 SGHRS, CDR2 YFSETQ. This CDR3 region has 14 residues. The germline V and J ends were trimmed by 0 bases and 3 bases, with 9 bases remaining between them. Here the CDR3 DNA reads TGCGCCAGCAGCTTGGGAGGCAATGACTATGGCTACACCTTC. It specifies CASSLGGNDYGYTF.

V and J are TRBV10-2 and TRBJ1-1; D ambiguous. The V gene lost 4 bases and the J gene lost 0 bases, with 6 bases spanning the gap. CDR3 length: 13 amino acids. Germline V gene data show CDR1 as WSHSY and CDR2 as SAAADI. The CDR3 DNA is TGCGCCAGCAGTGGAGTAATGAACACTGAAGCTTTCTTT. Its translation: CASSGVMNTEAFF.

This chain connects TRBV5-8 to TRBJ1-2; D unclear. The CDR3 is 15 residues long. Trimming cost V 2 bases and J 7 bases, with 18 bases left between them. CDR1 and CDR2 from the germline V gene are SGHTS and YDEGEE. CDR3 region: CASSFSQLEGGGYTF. CDR3 nucleotides: TGTGCCAGCAGCTTCAGCCAACTTGAAGGAGGTGGCTACACCTTC.

The genes are TRBV9 and TRBJ1-2, with D possibly matching TRBD1 (5 bases). V gave up 8 bases and J gave up 4 bases, with 12 bases separating them. Germline values: CDR1 SGDLS, CDR2 YYNGEE. CDR3 length equals 12 residues. CDR3 in DNA: TGTGCCAGTAATGGGGGGGTCTATGGCTACACCTTC. Translating it yields CASNGGVYGYTF.

This clone was observed a few times. The rearrangement joins TRBV19 to TRBJ1-4, with D unresolved. The CDR3 loop spans 15 amino acids. Germline CDR1 reads LNHDA; CDR2 reads SQIVND (reference sequence). Trimming left V 3 bases short and J 4 bases short, with 12 bases between. The CDR3 sequence is CASSMDGELNEKLFF. CDR3 nucleotide sequence: TGTGCCAGTAGTATGGATGGGGAGCTTAATGAAAAACTGTTTTTT.

The chain links TRBV30 to TRBJ2-2; tentative D call: TRBD1 (5 bases). This CDR3 spans 13 amino acids. V dropped 7 bases and J dropped 4 bases, with 13 bases sitting between them. CDR1 and CDR2 from the germline V gene are GTSNPN and SVGIG (reference sequence). As DNA, the CDR3 is TGTGCCTCAGGCAGGGCGAGCACCGGGGAGCTGTTTTTT. Its translation is CASGRASTGELFF.

This chain uses TRBV6-6 with TRBJ1-5, with a tentative D call TRBD1 (6 bases). The CDR3 covers 16 residues. The V gene lost 7 bases and the J gene lost 4 bases, with 20 bases spanning the gap. Germline-derived CDR1 and CDR2 are MNHNY and SVGAGI (reference sequence). CDR3 region: CASNSPPHQGNQPQHF. The CDR3 DNA follows: TGTGCCAGCAATTCCCCCCCCCACCAGGGGAATCAGCCCCAGCATTTT.

This clone was found once. The chain has TRBV4-2 and TRBJ2-1; possibly TRBD2 for D (6 bases). Looked up from germline, CDR1 is LGHNA and CDR2 is YNFKEQ. V was cut by 1 base and J by 0 bases, with 10 bases left in between. The CDR3 is made up of 16 amino acids. CDR3 protein: CASSQVGGSSYNEQFF. The CDR3 DNA is TGTGCCAGCAGCCAAGTTGGGGGGAGCTCCTACAATGAGCAGTTCTTC.

V is TRBV7-2 and J is TRBJ1-1; perhaps TRBD1 as D (6 bases). Between the trimmed V and J ends, which lost 5 bases and 1 base, there was a span of 8 bases. CDR1 SGHTA and CDR2 FQGNSA come from the germline V gene. The CDR3 runs 13 residues. The CDR3 coding sequence is TGTGCCAGCAGCCCACAGGGGAACACTGAAGCTTTCTTT. Amino acids: CASSPQGNTEAFF.

The V and J genes are TRBV30 and TRBJ2-1; the D gene is possibly TRBD2 (5 bases). This CDR3 has 11 residues. Per the germline V gene, CDR1 is GTSNPN and CDR2 is SVGIG (reference sequence). V lost 3 bases, J lost 8 bases, and 8 bases lay in between. This CDR3 is CAWSRRYEQFF. In DNA form, the CDR3 reads TGTGCCTGGAGCCGGAGGTATGAGCAGTTCTTC.

The gene calls are TRBV7-8 and TRBJ1-4, with unresolved D. The CDR3 totals 14 residues. Germline V gene data show CDR1 as SGHVS and CDR2 as FQNEAQ. Trimming shortened V by 5 bases and J by 3 bases, and 10 bases separated the two germline ends. CDR3: CASSPLASNEKLFF. The CDR3, as DNA: TGTGCCAGCAGCCCCCTGGCCTCTAATGAAAAACTGTTTTTT. Filled out from reference TRBV7-8 and TRBJ1-4, the complete variable domain reads GAGVSQSPRYKVAKRGQDVALRCDPISGHVSLFWYQQALGQGPEFLTYFQNEAQLDKSGLPSDRFFAERPEGSVSTLKIQRTQQEDSAVYLCASSPLASNEKLFFGSGTQLSVL.

The chain employs TRBV6-1 and TRBJ1-3; a weak D match, TRBD1 (5 bases). V lost 3 bases and J 4 bases, leaving 13 bases between the germline ends. This CDR3 spans 15 amino acids. The germline CDR1 and CDR2 sequences are MNHNS and SASEGT. The DNA for the CDR3 is TGTGCCAGCAGTGAGCAGCTGGCAGGGGGAAACACCATATATTTT. Protein: CASSEQLAGGNTIYF.

The chain is built from TRBV5-6 and TRBJ2-7, with D possibly TRBD1 on 5 matching bases. V was shortened by 2 bases and J by 4 bases, with 13 bases between the two germline ends. CDR1 is SGHDT, CDR2 YYEEEE, per germline. The CDR3 is 14 residues long. CDR3 DNA: TGTGCCAGCAGCTTTGTGGCAGGGTCGTACGAGCAGTACTTC. It yields the protein CASSFVAGSYEQYF. Together with reference TRBV5-6 and TRBJ2-7, the CDR3 gives the full variable domain: DAGVTQSPTHLIKTRGQQVTLRCSPKSGHDTVSWYQQALGQGPQFIFQYYEEEERQRGNFPDRFSGHQFPNYSSELNVNALLLGDSALYLCASSFVAGSYEQYFGPGTRLTVT.